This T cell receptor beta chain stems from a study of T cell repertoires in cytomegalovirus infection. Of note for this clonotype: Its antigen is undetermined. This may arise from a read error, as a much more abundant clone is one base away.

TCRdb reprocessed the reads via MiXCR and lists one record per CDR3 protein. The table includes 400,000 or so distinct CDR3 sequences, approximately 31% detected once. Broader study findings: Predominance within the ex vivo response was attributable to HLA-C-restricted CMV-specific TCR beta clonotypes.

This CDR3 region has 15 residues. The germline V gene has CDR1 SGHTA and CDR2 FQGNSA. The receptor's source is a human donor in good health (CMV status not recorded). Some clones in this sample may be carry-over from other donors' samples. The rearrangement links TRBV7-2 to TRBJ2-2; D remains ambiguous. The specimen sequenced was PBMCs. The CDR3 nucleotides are TGTGCCAGCAGCTTATTTGGGGTGGGCACCTGGGAGCTGTTTTTT. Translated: CASSLFGVGTWELFF.